This TCR beta chain was observed in a study of tumor-infiltrating lymphocytes in primary liver carcinoma. Looking at the study overall: Among the tumors, stages were T1-T3 N0M0 and sizes about 4 to 10 cm. Study outcomes and limitations: Comparison of CD4+ and CD8+ repertoires was precluded by bulk unsorted samples.

The researchers produced TCR beta cDNA from roughly 550 ng total RNA with a constant-region primer. Nested multiplex PCR, run for three rounds with slightly modified ARM-PCR, yielded TCR beta libraries. Use of TRBV1-TRBV30 forward primers with a C-beta reverse primer characterized the first two PCR rounds, which lasted ten to eleven cycles each. A single record per CDR3 protein comes from TCRdb applying MiXCR to the multiplex PCR reads. The data contain hundreds of thousands of distinct CDR3 sequences, about 60% of them singletons. CDR3 size: 15 residues. Germline V gene lookup returns CDR1 MNHEY and CDR2 SVGEGT. Losses at the gene ends were 6 bases for V and 6 bases for J; bases not matched to a gene: 7. Turning to this clonotype: The target antigen is unknown. This may stem from a read error, because a much larger clone lies one nucleotide away. It is likely a read error, because the conserved phenylalanine at the end of the CDR3 is missing.

For blood RNA, unsorted whole blood served as the source, and germline DNA was extracted too. The material sequenced was peripheral blood. The chain couples TRBV6-2 or TRBV6-3 to TRBJ2-1; 11 bases agree with TRBD2. This TCR was recovered from a man in his forties or fifties with primary liver carcinoma and hepatitis B virus infection. The CDR3 region is CASSRLLAGVNEQFS. In DNA, the CDR3 is TGTGCCAGCAGCCGCTTACTAGCGGGGGTCAATGAGCAGTTCTCC.